The next 25 T cell receptor beta chains were all read from a single sample in a study of identical twins (dated by TCRdb to the mid-2010s). Libraries were constructed by 5' RACE. Reads for this sample came from an Illumina HiSeq 2000. TCRdb trimmed the raw reads at Q25, called clones with MiXCR and kept productive beta chains. Under each unique CDR3 protein, matching rows form one entry showing the most common genes and DNA. Here the sample has about 470,000 distinct CDR3 sequences; 20% to 30% occur a single time. Together, the top ten hold 2.9% of the sample. The data were also submitted as part of a second study, on T cells expressing NK-cell markers.

The sequenced sample was CD4+ T cells sorted from blood. These receptors all come from a young woman in good health.

The V and J genes are TRBV7-2 and TRBJ2-4; 8 bases map to TRBD2. This CDR3 has 15 amino acids. Germline lookup yields CDR1 SGHTA and CDR2 FQGNSA. Unmatched junction bases numbered 8, after V lost 3 bases and J lost 7 bases. The chain's CDR3 is CASSFVALAANIQYF. The CDR3 nucleotides read TGTGCCAGCAGCTTCGTCGCACTAGCGGCTAACATTCAGTACTTC.

The chain has TRBV20-1 and TRBJ2-3, with 10 bases lining up with TRBD2. The CDR3 has 14 amino acids. In germline, CDR1 is DFQATT, CDR2 SNEGSKA (reference sequence). CDR3 coding DNA: TGCAGCGCTGAGCGAGCGGGGGGGGTAGATACGCAGTATTTT. Translating gives CSAERAGGVDTQYF.

The chain employs TRBV6-5 and TRBJ2-2; D is perhaps TRBD1 or TRBD2 (5 bases each). Germline CDR1 reads MNHEY; CDR2 reads SVGAGI. The CDR3 has 16 amino acids. Trimming removed 0 bases at V and 5 bases at J, with 13 bases between. The CDR3 region is CASSYSRVRGTGELFF. CDR3 coding DNA: TGTGCCAGCAGTTACTCCAGGGTTCGGGGAACCGGGGAGCTGTTTTTT.

The J gene is TRBJ1-6, the V gene TRBV6-1, with D uncertain. Between the trimmed V and J ends, which lost 6 bases and 6 bases, there was a span of 12 bases. This CDR3 has 14 amino acids. The V gene's germline CDR1 is MNHNS and CDR2 SASEGT. CDR3 amino acids: CASRRREFNSPLHF. CDR3 coding DNA: TGTGCCAGCAGGCGGCGGGAGTTTAATTCACCCCTCCACTTT.

The V and J genes are TRBV15 and TRBJ2-5; D uncertain. The CDR3 length is 13 residues. CDR1 and CDR2 (germline): LNHNV, YYDKDF (reference sequence). Trimming removed 3 bases at V and 2 bases at J, with 7 bases between. The CDR3 protein is CATSRNVQETQYF. DNA for the CDR3: TGTGCCACCAGCAGGAATGTACAAGAGACCCAGTACTTC.

This sequence joins TRBV7-2 and TRBJ2-1; 8 bases map to TRBD2. Germline trimming cut 6 bases from V and 8 bases from J; bases unmatched to any gene: 9. The CDR3 is 14 residues long. Germline V gene data show CDR1 as SGHTA and CDR2 as FQGNSA. The CDR3 here is CASRRPGLVYEQFF. The CDR3 nucleotides are TGTGCCAGCAGACGACCGGGACTAGTCTATGAGCAGTTCTTC.

This clonotype was picked up a small number of times. This chain connects TRBV6-2 or TRBV6-3 to TRBJ2-3, with 8 positions matching TRBD2. CDR1 is MNHEY and CDR2 is SVGEGT in the germline V gene. Losses at the gene ends were 6 bases for V and 0 bases for J; bases not matched to a gene: 11. The CDR3 runs to 17 residues. This CDR3 reads CASSHTPSGPSTDTQYF. CDR3 DNA sequence: TGTGCCAGCAGCCACACACCTAGCGGGCCTAGCACAGATACGCAGTATTTT.

There are a few counts of this clonotype. The chain couples TRBV29-1 to TRBJ2-1, with D perhaps given as TRBD1 or TRBD2 (8 bases each). Trimming took off 8 bases at V and 0 bases at J, with 20 bases between the two ends. This CDR3 region has 16 residues. Germline CDR1 is SQVTM and CDR2 is ANQGSEA. CDR3 residues: CSLLSGTGSSYNEQFF. The CDR3 nucleotides read TGCAGCCTTCTTAGCGGGACAGGTAGCTCCTACAATGAGCAGTTCTTC.

V gene TRBV28 combines with J gene TRBJ2-7; D is unclear. Germline V gives CDR1 MDHEN, CDR2 SYDVKM. The CDR3 extends over 13 amino acids. The V end lost 2 bases, the J end lost 7 bases, and 12 bases lay between the germline ends. The CDR3 bases are TGTGCCAGCAGTTTAAGTGGGCTATTGGAGCAGTACTTC. Its translation: CASSLSGLLEQYF.

This clonotype was detected a few times. The chain combines TRBV10-3 with TRBJ2-1, with 13 bases identical to TRBD2. The CDR3 is 14 amino acids. Per germline, CDR1 ENHRY and CDR2 SYGVKD. Losses at the gene ends were 8 bases for V and 5 bases for J; bases not matched to a gene: 3. The CDR3 reads CAILGTSGNNEQFF. DNA of the CDR3: TGTGCCATCCTAGGGACTAGCGGGAACAATGAGCAGTTCTTC.

V and J are TRBV12-3 or TRBV12-4 and TRBJ2-7; D unclear. V was cut by 3 bases and J by 7 bases, with 28 bases left in between. CDR3 size: 18 residues. The chain's CDR3 is CASSFFLGVEVFTYEQYF. The CDR3 bases are TGTGCCAGCAGTTTTTTTCTTGGGGTGGAAGTCTTTACATATGAGCAGTACTTC.

This clonotype has just a few counts. The chain has TRBV20-1 and TRBJ2-7; TRBD2 might be the D (6 bases). There are 14 residues in the CDR3. Trimming removed 3 bases at V and 7 bases at J, with 19 bases between. Per germline, CDR1 DFQATT and CDR2 SNEGSKA (reference sequence). DNA for the CDR3: TGCAGTGCTAGGCGGGACTCCGGAGAAGGAGAGCAGTACTTC. It is translated as CSARRDSGEGEQYF.

The chain is built from TRBV20-1 and TRBJ2-7; the D is unclear. Trimming stripped 5 bases from V and 4 bases from J, with 6 bases between. The CDR3 spans 10 residues. Germline V gives CDR1 DFQATT, CDR2 SNEGSKA (reference sequence). This CDR3 is CSASDYEQYF. The CDR3 DNA is TGCAGTGCTTCTGATTACGAGCAGTACTTC.

The chain uses TRBV5-6 and TRBJ1-1; 8 bases match TRBD1. CDR3 length: 12 amino acids. Germline V gene data show CDR1 as SGHDT and CDR2 as YYEEEE. The ends lost 4 bases at V and 8 bases at J; junction bases unmatched: 4. The CDR3 sequence is CASSANRGEAFF. The CDR3 nucleotides are TGTGCCAGCAGCGCCAACAGGGGGGAAGCTTTCTTT.

This clonotype was counted only a few times. The rearrangement joins TRBV6-1 to TRBJ1-2; 9 positions agree with TRBD1. This CDR3 comprises 14 residues. V dropped 7 bases and J dropped 7; count of bases not matched to a gene: 10. Per the germline V gene, CDR1 is MNHNS and CDR2 is SASEGT. The CDR3 DNA reads TGTGCCAGCAATAGCCGGGACAGGGTGGGTGGCTACACCTTC. Translation: CASNSRDRVGGYTF.

This sequence joins TRBV7-2 and TRBJ1-1; D call uncertain. Per the germline V gene, CDR1 is SGHTA and CDR2 is FQGNSA. Trimming took 5 bases from V and 0 from J, leaving 16 bases between them. The CDR3 covers 16 residues. The CDR3: CASSPIRNAMNTEAFF. The CDR3 DNA reads TGTGCCAGCAGCCCAATACGCAATGCGATGAACACTGAAGCTTTCTTT.

J is TRBJ2-1 and V is TRBV5-1, with D possibly being TRBD1 (6 bases). From germline, CDR1 is SGHRS and CDR2 YFSETQ. This CDR3 comprises 13 residues. Trimming took off 6 bases at V and 3 bases at J, with 10 bases between the two ends. CDR3 nucleotides: TGCGCCAGCACCCCGGGACACTACAATGAGCAGTTCTTC. Amino acid sequence: CASTPGHYNEQFF.

The genes are TRBV10-3 and TRBJ2-3; D is ambiguous. The V end lost 8 bases, the J end lost 3 bases, and 6 bases lay between the germline ends. Germline assignment: CDR1 ENHRY and CDR2 SYGVKD. The length of the CDR3 is 11 residues. The CDR3 sequence: CAIAETDTQYF. For the CDR3, the DNA is TGTGCCATCGCGGAGACAGATACGCAGTATTTT.

This clonotype showed up just a few times. This sequence joins TRBV6-1 and TRBJ1-2; D gene uncertain. Germline V gene data show CDR1 as MNHNS and CDR2 as SASEGT. The CDR3 loop spans 15 amino acids. Trimming removed 5 bases from V and 1 base from J, with 14 bases in between. The CDR3 DNA reads as TGTGCCAGCAGTCAACAGCGCCAATTTAACTATGGCTACACCTTC. It encodes CASSQQRQFNYGYTF.

This clonotype was recorded a few times. The rearrangement uses TRBV5-6 and TRBJ2-1; D is unclear. Germline V gives CDR1 SGHDT, CDR2 YYEEEE. The V and J ends lost 2 bases and 0 bases respectively, with 12 bases between them. The CDR3 extends over 16 amino acids. The CDR3 sequence: CASSFPDQSSYNEQFF. CDR3 bases: TGTGCCAGCAGCTTCCCCGACCAGAGCTCCTACAATGAGCAGTTCTTC.

This clonotype was observed a handful of times. V usage is TRBV3-1 and J usage is TRBJ2-1; D might be TRBD1 or TRBD2, each matching 7 bases. Looked up from germline, CDR1 is LGHDT and CDR2 is YNNKEL (reference sequence). The ends were cut back, 4 bases at V and 0 bases at J, with 16 bases in the middle. The CDR3 extends over 17 amino acids. This CDR3 is CASSPAGGGSSYNEQFF. The CDR3 nucleotides are TGTGCCAGCAGCCCGGCAGGGGGGGGGAGCTCCTACAATGAGCAGTTCTTC.

CDR3 DNA: TGTGCCAGCAGGGACAGACAAGAGACCCAGTACTTC. Translated, it gives CASRDRQETQYF. The V call is TRBV12-3 or TRBV12-4, the J call TRBJ2-5, with D possibly matching TRBD1 (6 bases). This CDR3 comprises 12 residues. The V and J ends lost 6 bases and 2 bases respectively, with 7 bases between them.

This chain connects TRBV27 to TRBJ2-1; 10 bases fit TRBD1. CDR1 and CDR2 (germline): MNHEY, SMNVEV (reference sequence). CDR3 length: 15 residues. The V segment lost 4 bases and the J segment 4 bases; nucleotides outside the gene matches: 4. The CDR3 loop is CASSSGQGGYNEQFF. The CDR3 nucleotides are TGTGCCAGCAGTTCCGGACAGGGGGGGTACAATGAGCAGTTCTTC.

This clonotype was counted only a few times. J is TRBJ1-1 and V is TRBV4-3; a weak D match, TRBD1 (6 bases). The V end lost 0 bases, the J end lost 11 bases, and 13 bases lay between the germline ends. The CDR3 loop spans 13 amino acids. Per germline, CDR1 LGHNA and CDR2 YSLEER. The CDR3 nucleotides read TGCGCCAGCAGCCAAGATAGGGGGGTGAAGGCTTTCTTT. The encoded protein is CASSQDRGVKAFF.

This chain links TRBV3-1 with TRBJ2-7; a possible D gene is TRBD2 (7 bases). V was clipped by 4 bases and J by 4 bases, with 17 bases between them. Germline V gene lookup returns CDR1 LGHDT and CDR2 YNNKEL (reference sequence). This CDR3 contains 15 residues. The CDR3 DNA is TGTGCCAGCAGCCGAAGAGGGAGCGGGACATACGAGCAGTACTTC. Protein sequence: CASSRRGSGTYEQYF.